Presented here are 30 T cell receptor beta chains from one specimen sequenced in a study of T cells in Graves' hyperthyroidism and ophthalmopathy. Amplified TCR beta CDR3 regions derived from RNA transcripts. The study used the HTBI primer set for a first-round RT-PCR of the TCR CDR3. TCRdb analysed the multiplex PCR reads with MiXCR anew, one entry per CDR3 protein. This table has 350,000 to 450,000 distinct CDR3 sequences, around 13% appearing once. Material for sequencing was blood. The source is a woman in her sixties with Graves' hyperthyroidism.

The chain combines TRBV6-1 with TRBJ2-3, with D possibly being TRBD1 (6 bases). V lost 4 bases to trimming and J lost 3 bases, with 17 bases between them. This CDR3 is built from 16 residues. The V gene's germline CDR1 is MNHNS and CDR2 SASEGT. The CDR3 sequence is CASSVASGAGTDTQYF. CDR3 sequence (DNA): TGTGCCAGCAGTGTCGCCTCAGGGGCAGGGACAGATACGCAGTATTTT.

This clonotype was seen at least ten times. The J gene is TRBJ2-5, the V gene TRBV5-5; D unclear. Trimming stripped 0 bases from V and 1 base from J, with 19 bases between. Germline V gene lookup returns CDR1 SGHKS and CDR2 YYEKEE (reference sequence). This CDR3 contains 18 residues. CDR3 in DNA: TGTGCCAGCAGCTTGGGATTGACCCCCGGAAGGGCCCAAGAGACCCAGTACTTC. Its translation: CASSLGLTPGRAQETQYF.

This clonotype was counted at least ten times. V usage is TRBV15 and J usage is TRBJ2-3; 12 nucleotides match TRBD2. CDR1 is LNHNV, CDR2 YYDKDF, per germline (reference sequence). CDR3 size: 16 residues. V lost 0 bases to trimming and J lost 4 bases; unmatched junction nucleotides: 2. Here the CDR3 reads CATSRETSGSPDTQYF. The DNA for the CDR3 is TGTGCCACCAGCAGAGAGACTAGCGGGAGCCCAGATACGCAGTATTTT.

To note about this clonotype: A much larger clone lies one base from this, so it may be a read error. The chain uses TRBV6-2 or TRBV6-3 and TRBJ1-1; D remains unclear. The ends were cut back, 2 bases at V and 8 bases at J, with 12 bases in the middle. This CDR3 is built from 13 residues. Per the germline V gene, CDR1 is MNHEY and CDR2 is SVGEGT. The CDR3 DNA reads TGTGCCAGCAGTTACCAGGTTCTGACCGAAGCTTTCTTT. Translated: CASSYQVLTEAFF.

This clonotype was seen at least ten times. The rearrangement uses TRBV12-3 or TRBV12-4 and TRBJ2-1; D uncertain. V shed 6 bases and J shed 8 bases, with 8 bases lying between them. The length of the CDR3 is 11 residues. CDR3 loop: CASRKDYEQFF. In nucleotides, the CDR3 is TGTGCCAGCAGGAAAGATTATGAGCAGTTCTTC.

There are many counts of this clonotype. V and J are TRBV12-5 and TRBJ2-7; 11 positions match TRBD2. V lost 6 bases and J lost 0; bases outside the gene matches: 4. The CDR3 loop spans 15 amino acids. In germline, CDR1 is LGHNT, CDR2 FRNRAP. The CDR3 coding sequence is TGTGCTAGTGGGGCTAGCGGGGGGCTCTCCTACGAGCAGTACTTC. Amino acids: CASGASGGLSYEQYF.

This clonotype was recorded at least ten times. The CDR3 region has the DNA TGTGCCAGCAGTTTTTCGGGGCTGGAGACCCAGTACTTC. Translation gives CASSFSGLETQYF. The chain couples TRBV12-3 or TRBV12-4 to TRBJ2-5; tentatively, D is TRBD1 or TRBD2 (5 bases each). V was trimmed by 3 bases and J by 5 bases, leaving 10 bases between them. The CDR3 runs 13 residues.

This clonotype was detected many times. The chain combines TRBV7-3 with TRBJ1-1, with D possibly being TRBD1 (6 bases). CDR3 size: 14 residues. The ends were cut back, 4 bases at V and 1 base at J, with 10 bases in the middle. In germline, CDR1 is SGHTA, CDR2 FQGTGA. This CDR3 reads CASSSRTENTEAFF. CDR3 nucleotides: TGTGCCAGCAGCTCCAGGACAGAGAACACTGAAGCTTTCTTT.

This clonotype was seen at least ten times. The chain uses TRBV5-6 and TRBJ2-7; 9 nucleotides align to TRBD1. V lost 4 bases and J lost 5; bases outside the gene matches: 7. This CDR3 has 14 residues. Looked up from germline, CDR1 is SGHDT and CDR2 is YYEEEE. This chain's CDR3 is CASSTQDRGHEQYF. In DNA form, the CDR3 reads TGTGCCAGCAGCACCCAGGACAGGGGCCACGAGCAGTACTTC.

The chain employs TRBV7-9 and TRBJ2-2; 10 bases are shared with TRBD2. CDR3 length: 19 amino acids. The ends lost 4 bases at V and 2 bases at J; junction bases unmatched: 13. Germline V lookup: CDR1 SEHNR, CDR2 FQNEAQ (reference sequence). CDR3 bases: TGTGCCAGCAGCTCTGTACGACTGGCTAGCGGGGGAAACACCGGGGAGCTGTTTTTT. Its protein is CASSSVRLASGGNTGELFF.

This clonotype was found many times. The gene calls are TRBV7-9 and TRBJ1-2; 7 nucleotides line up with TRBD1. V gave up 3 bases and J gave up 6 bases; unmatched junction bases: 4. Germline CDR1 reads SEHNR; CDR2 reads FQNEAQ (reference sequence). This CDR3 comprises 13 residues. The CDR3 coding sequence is TGTGCCAGCAGCTTGACAGGGTATGATGGCTACACCTTC. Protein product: CASSLTGYDGYTF.

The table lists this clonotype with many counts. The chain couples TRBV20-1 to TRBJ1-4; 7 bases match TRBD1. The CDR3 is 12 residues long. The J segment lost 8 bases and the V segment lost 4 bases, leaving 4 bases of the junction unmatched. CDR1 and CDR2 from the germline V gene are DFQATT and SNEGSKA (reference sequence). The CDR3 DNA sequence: TGCAGTGCTAAGGGGGCAGGGGAAAAACTGTTTTTT. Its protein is CSAKGAGEKLFF.

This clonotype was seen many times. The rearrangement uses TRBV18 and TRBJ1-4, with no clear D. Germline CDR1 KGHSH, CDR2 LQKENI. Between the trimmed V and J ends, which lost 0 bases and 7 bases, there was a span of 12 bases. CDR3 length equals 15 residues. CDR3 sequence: CASSPPSPGREKLFF. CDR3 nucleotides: TGTGCCAGCTCACCACCGTCCCCGGGTCGTGAAAAACTGTTTTTT.

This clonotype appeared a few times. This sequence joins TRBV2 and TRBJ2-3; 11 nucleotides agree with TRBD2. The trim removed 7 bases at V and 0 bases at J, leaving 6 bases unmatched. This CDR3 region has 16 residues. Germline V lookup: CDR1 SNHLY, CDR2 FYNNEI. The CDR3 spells CASKTSGISSTDTQYF. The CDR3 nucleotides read TGTGCCAGCAAGACTAGCGGGATTTCTAGCACAGATACGCAGTATTTT. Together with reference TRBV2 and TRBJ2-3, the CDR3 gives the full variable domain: EPEVTQTPSHQVTQMGQEVILRCVPISNHLYFYWYRQILGQKVEFLVSFYNNEISEKSEIFDDQFSVERPDGSNFTLKIRSTKLEDSAMYFCASKTSGISSTDTQYFGPGTRLTVL.

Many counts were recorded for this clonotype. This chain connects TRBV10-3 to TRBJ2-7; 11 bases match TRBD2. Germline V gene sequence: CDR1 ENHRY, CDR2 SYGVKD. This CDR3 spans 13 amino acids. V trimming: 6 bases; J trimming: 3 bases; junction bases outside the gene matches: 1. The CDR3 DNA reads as TGTGCCATCAGGGGACTAGCGGACTACGAGCAGTACTTC. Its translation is CAIRGLADYEQYF.

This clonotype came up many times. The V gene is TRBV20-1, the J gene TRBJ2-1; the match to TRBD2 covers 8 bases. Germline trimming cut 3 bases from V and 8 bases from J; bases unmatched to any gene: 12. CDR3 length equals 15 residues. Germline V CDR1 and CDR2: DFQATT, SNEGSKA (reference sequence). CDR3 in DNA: TGCAGTGCTAGTAAGGGACTAGATATTAACGATGAGCAGTTCTTC. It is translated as CSASKGLDINDEQFF.

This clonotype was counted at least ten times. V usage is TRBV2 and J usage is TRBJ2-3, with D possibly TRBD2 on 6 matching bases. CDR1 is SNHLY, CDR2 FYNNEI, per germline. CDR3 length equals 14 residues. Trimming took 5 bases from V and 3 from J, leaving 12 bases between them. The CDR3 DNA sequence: TGTGCCAGCAGTTACCCAGGAGGGACAGATACGCAGTATTTT. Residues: CASSYPGGTDTQYF.

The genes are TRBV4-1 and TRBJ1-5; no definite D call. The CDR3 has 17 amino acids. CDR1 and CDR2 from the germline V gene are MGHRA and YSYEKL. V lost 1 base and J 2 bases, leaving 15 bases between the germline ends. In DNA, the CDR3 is TGCGCCAGCAGCCAAGGACCGGAGGATTTTGGCAATCAGCCCCAGCATTTT. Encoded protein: CASSQGPEDFGNQPQHF.

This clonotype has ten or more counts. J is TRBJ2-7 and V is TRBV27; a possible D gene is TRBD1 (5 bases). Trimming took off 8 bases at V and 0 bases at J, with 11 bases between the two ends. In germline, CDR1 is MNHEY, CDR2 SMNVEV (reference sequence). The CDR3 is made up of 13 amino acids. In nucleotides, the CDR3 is TGTGCCAGCGGGGCCCAGGACTCCTACGAGCAGTACTTC. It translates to CASGAQDSYEQYF.

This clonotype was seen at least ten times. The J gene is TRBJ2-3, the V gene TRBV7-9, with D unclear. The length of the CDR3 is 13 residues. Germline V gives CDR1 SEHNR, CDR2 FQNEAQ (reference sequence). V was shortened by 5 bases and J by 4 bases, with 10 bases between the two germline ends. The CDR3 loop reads CASSPLGSDTQYF. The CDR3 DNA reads TGTGCCAGCAGCCCACTTGGGTCAGATACGCAGTATTTT. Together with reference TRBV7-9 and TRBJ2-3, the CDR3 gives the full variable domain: DTGVSQNPRHKITKRGQNVTFRCDPISEHNRLYWYRQTLGQGPEFLTYFQNEAQLEKSRLLSDRFSAERPKGSFSTLEIQRTEQGDSAMYLCASSPLGSDTQYFGPGTRLTVL.

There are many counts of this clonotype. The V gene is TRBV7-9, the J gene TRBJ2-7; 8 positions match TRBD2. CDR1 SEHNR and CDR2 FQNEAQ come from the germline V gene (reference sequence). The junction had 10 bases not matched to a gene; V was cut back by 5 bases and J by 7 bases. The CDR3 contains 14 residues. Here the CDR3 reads CASSLERGPGEQYF. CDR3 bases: TGTGCCAGCAGCCTGGAGCGGGGGCCGGGGGAGCAGTACTTC. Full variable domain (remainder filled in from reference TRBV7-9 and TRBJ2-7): DTGVSQNPRHKITKRGQNVTFRCDPISEHNRLYWYRQTLGQGPEFLTYFQNEAQLEKSRLLSDRFSAERPKGSFSTLEIQRTEQGDSAMYLCASSLERGPGEQYFGPGTRLTVT.

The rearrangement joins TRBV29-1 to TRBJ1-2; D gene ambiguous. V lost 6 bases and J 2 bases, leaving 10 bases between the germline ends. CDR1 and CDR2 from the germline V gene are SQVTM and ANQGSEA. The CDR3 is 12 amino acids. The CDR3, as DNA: TGCAGCGTAGTAACACCCAACTATGGCTACACCTTC. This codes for CSVVTPNYGYTF.

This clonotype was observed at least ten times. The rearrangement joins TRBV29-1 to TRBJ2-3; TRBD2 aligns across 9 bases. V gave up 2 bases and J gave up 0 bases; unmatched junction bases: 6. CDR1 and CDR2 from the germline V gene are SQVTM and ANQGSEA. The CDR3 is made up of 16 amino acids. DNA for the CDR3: TGCAGCGTTGAAAGGGGGACTAGCCTGAGCACAGATACGCAGTATTTT. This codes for CSVERGTSLSTDTQYF.

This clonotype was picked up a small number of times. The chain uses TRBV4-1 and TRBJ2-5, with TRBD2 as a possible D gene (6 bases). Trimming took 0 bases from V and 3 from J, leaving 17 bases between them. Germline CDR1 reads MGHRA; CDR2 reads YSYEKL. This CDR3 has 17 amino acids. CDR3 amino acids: CASSQDLSLASEETQYF. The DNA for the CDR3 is TGCGCCAGCAGCCAAGACCTCTCCCTAGCGAGCGAAGAGACCCAGTACTTC.

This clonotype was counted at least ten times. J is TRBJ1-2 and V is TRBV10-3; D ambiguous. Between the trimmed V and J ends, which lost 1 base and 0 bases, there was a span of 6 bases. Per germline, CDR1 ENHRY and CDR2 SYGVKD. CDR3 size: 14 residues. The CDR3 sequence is CAISEYGTNYGYTF. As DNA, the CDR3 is TGTGCCATCAGTGAGTACGGGACTAACTATGGCTACACCTTC.

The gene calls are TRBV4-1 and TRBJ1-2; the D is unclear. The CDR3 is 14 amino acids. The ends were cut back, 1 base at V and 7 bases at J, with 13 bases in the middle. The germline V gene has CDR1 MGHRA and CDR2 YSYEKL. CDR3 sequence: CASSQGFGGRGYTF. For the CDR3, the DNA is TGCGCCAGCAGCCAAGGATTTGGTGGGCGTGGCTACACCTTC.

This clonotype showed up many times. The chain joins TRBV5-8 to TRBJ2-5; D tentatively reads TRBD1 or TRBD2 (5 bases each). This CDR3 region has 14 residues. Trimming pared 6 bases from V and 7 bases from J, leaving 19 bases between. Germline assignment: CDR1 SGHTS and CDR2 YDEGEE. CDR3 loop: CASTSGTPRRTQYF. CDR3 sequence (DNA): TGTGCCAGCACCTCGGGGACCCCGCGTCGGACCCAGTACTTC.

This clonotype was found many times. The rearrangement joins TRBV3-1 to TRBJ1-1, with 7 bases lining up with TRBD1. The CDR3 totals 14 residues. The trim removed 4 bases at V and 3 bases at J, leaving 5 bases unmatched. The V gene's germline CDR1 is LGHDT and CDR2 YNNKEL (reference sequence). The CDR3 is CASSPLDRDTEAFF. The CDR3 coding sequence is TGTGCCAGCAGCCCCCTCGACAGGGACACTGAAGCTTTCTTT.

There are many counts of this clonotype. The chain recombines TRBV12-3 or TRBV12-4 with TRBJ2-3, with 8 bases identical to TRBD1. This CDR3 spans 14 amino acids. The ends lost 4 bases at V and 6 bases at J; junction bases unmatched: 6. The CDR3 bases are TGTGCCAGCAGTTCAGGGGGCAGGGTGGATACGCAGTATTTT. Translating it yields CASSSGGRVDTQYF.

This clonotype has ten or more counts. The CDR3 reads CASSSGGRARGNTEAFF. The CDR3, as DNA: TGTGCCAGCAGTTCGGGGGGAAGGGCAAGGGGAAACACTGAAGCTTTCTTT. The chain carries TRBV27 and TRBJ1-1; a possible D gene is TRBD1 (5 bases). Germline values: CDR1 MNHEY, CDR2 SMNVEV (reference sequence). V shed 4 bases and J shed 2 bases, with 20 bases lying between them. The CDR3 is 17 residues long.